This is a list of T cell receptor beta chains from one sample in a study of T cell responses to AZD1222 COVID-19 vaccine. Sequenced by immunoSEQ multiplex PCR; TCRdb stores in-frame clones only, minus some. The table lists 75,000 to 85,000 clones, 87% of them singletons. The specimen was peripheral blood, collected on day 0 of AZD1222 vaccination. These receptors originate from an adult in good health. Both conserved end residues are part of each CDR3. The D gene is left open where the match is weak. Part of the rows lack a size; the others show once, few, many or a class for expanded clones.

J: TRBJ2-3; D: TRBD2; size: -; V: TRBV10-3; DNA: TGTGCCATCAGTGACGCGACTAGCGGGAGGGGGGATACGCAGTATTTT; CDR3: CAISDATSGRGDTQYF
J: TRBJ2-3; D: TRBD1; size: once; V: TRBV29-1; DNA: TGCAGCGTTGAAGGGTCCAAGGACAGGTATGGCACAGATACGCAGTATTTT; CDR3: CSVEGSKDRYGTDTQYF
J: TRBJ2-7; D: -; size: -; V: TRBV9; DNA: TGTGCCAGCAGCGTAGGAGGGGGTGACGGTCGGTACTTC; CDR3: CASSVGGGDGRYF
J: TRBJ2-1; D: TRBD2; size: -; V: TRBV12-5; DNA: TGTGCTAGTGGCCTCGGACTAGCGGGCAACAATGAGCAGTTCTTC; CDR3: CASGLGLAGNNEQFF
J: TRBJ2-7; D: TRBD2; size: few; V: TRBV20-1; DNA: TGCAGTGCTAGTCTCAAGCGGGAGTTCTACGAGCAGTACTTC; CDR3: CSASLKREFYEQYF
J: TRBJ2-3; D: TRBD1; size: -; V: TRBV9; DNA: TGTGCCAGCAGCCCTATGGGACAGATCTCAGATACGCAGTATTTT; CDR3: CASSPMGQISDTQYF
J: TRBJ1-4; D: -; size: -; V: TRBV19; DNA: TGTGCCAGTAGTACGTGGGGGCGCGAACTGTTTTTT; CDR3: CASSTWGRELFF
J: TRBJ2-7; D: TRBD2; size: -; V: TRBV10-1; DNA: TGCGCCAGCGTGATAGGGACTAGCGGAGTAAGCTCCTACGAGCAGTACTTC; CDR3: CASVIGTSGVSSYEQYF
J: TRBJ1-2; D: -; size: -; V: TRBV2; DNA: TGTGCCAGCAGTGAAGGGGGCTATGGCTACACCTTC; CDR3: CASSEGGYGYTF
J: TRBJ2-5; D: -; size: few; V: TRBV4-2; DNA: TGTGCCAGCAGCCAAGAGAGATGGGAGACCCAGTACTTC; CDR3: CASSQERWETQYF
J: TRBJ2-7; D: -; size: -; V: TRBV21-1; DNA: TGTGCCAGCACGGGGGCGCCTTACGACAAGAGCTGCGAGCAGTACTTC; CDR3: CASTGAPYDKSCEQYF
J: TRBJ1-6; D: TRBD1; size: -; V: TRBV3-1/TRBV3-2; DNA: TGTGCCAGCAGCCTACTTGGGACAGGTCCTTCACCCCTCCACTTT; CDR3: CASSLLGTGPSPLHF
J: TRBJ2-5; D: -; size: once; V: TRBV20-1; DNA: TGCAGTGCTAGACCCGAAGAGACCCAGTACTTC; CDR3: CSARPEETQYF
J: TRBJ1-3; D: -; size: -; V: TRBV6-5; DNA: TGTGCCAGCCTACCAGGCTCTGGAAACACCATATATTTT; CDR3: CASLPGSGNTIYF
J: TRBJ1-1; D: -; size: -; V: TRBV19; DNA: TGTGCCAGTAGTATAAGAAGGGACACTGAAGCTTTCTTT; CDR3: CASSIRRDTEAFF
J: TRBJ1-5; D: -; size: -; V: TRBV10-1; DNA: TGCGCCAGCAGTGAGTCGGCAATTCAGCCCCAGCATTTT; CDR3: CASSESAIQPQHF
J: TRBJ2-1; D: TRBD2; size: -; V: TRBV28; DNA: TGTGCCAGCAAAATAGCGGGAGCCGGGGGCAATGAGCAGTTCTTC; CDR3: CASKIAGAGGNEQFF
J: TRBJ2-3; D: TRBD2; size: -; V: TRBV5-4; DNA: TGTGCCAGCAGCTTGGGTACTAGCGGGGGCACAGATACGCAGTATTTT; CDR3: CASSLGTSGGTDTQYF
J: TRBJ1-2; D: TRBD1; size: -; V: TRBV12-3/TRBV12-4; DNA: TGTGCCAGCAGTTTGGACAGGGAACATGGCTACACCTTC; CDR3: CASSLDREHGYTF
J: TRBJ2-2; D: TRBD2; size: -; V: TRBV9; DNA: TGTGCCAGCAGCGTAGGAACTAGCGGGGGCACCGGGGAGCTGTTTTTT; CDR3: CASSVGTSGGTGELFF
J: TRBJ1-1; D: TRBD1; size: -; V: TRBV5-1; DNA: TGCGCCAGCAGCGGTCCGGGACAGGGGGAAAGTGAAGCTTTCTTT; CDR3: CASSGPGQGESEAFF
J: TRBJ1-4; D: -; size: -; V: TRBV15; DNA: TGTGCCACCACGCCGGGACGGAATAATGAAAAACTGTTTTTT; CDR3: CATTPGRNNEKLFF
J: TRBJ2-2; D: -; size: -; V: TRBV7-2; DNA: TGTGCCAGCAGCTTAGATCAGGGCGGGGTCGGGGAGCTGTTTTTT; CDR3: CASSLDQGGVGELFF
J: TRBJ2-2; D: -; size: -; V: TRBV6-4; DNA: TGTGCCAGCAGTCCATCGACCGGGACCGGGGAGCTGTTTTTT; CDR3: CASSPSTGTGELFF
J: TRBJ2-5; D: TRBD2; size: -; V: TRBV2; DNA: TGTGCCAGCAGTGATCCGGGACTAGCGGGAGTTTCAGAGACCCAGTACTTC; CDR3: CASSDPGLAGVSETQYF
J: TRBJ2-7; D: -; size: -; V: TRBV7-9; DNA: TGTGCCAGCAGCTTAGGTGAAGGCGGGCAGTACTTC; CDR3: CASSLGEGGQYF
J: TRBJ1-1; D: TRBD1; size: -; V: TRBV4-3; DNA: TGCGCCAGCAGCATAACAGGGGGGGACACTGAAGCTTTCTTT; CDR3: CASSITGGDTEAFF
J: TRBJ1-5; D: -; size: -; V: TRBV18; DNA: TGTGCCAGCTCACCGCCGGACAAGGGTAATCAGCCCCAGCATTTT; CDR3: CASSPPDKGNQPQHF
J: TRBJ2-5; D: TRBD2; size: -; V: TRBV29-1; DNA: TGCAGCGTCTCCCCCTCTAGCGGGAGGGGGGAGACCCAGTACTTC; CDR3: CSVSPSSGRGETQYF
J: TRBJ2-5; D: -; size: -; V: TRBV9; DNA: TGTGCCAGCAGCGTAGGGACTGGGGAGGTGGAGACCCAGTACTTC; CDR3: CASSVGTGEVETQYF
J: TRBJ1-1; D: -; size: -; V: TRBV18; DNA: TGTGCCAGCTCACCGAGATCAGAAATGAACACTGAAGCTTTCTTT; CDR3: CASSPRSEMNTEAFF